Detailed here is one TCR beta chain. Its antigen remains unidentified. This CDR3 region has 15 residues. Germline assignment: CDR1 SGHDN and CDR2 FVKESK. The V segment lost 2 bases and the J segment 8 bases; nucleotides outside the gene matches: 6. The record originates from a study of T cells in localized non-small cell lung cancer. Study-level findings and limits: Uninvolved adjacent lung, not tumor, had the highest T cell clonality. A single tumor region was sequenced, leaving heterogeneity possible. The appearance of a median roughly 56 of the top 100 tumor clones was seen in adjacent lung.

Sequenced by immunoSEQ multiplex PCR; TCRdb stores in-frame clones only, minus some. The table has 72,000 or so clones, 85% to 90% seen once. The TCR sequence derives from a male donor aged 60 or over with stage III squamous cell lung carcinoma. The specimen comprised peripheral blood, sampled before any cancer treatment. This chain uses TRBV14 with TRBJ1-4; TRBD1 agrees at 9 bases. The CDR3 DNA follows: TGTGCCAGCAGCCAATACAGGGGGCTCAGGGAAAAACTGTTTTTT. It is translated as CASSQYRGLREKLFF.